The present T cell receptor (beta chain) was sequenced within a study of T cell repertoires in cytomegalovirus infection. Study-wide context: The study used recently identified HLA-C-restricted and well-studied HLA-B-restricted CMV epitopes. Public TCR beta signatures were indicative of both CMV infection and a matching HLA type.

Note on this clonotype: No antigen is known for it. The limits of the CDR3 on the DNA are not certain, so only TCRdb's listed CDR3 is given.

From its first to its last residue, the CDR3 has 16 amino acids. MiXCR, applied by TCRdb to the reads, yields one record per CDR3 protein. Among around 800,000 distinct CDR3 sequences listed, 32% were seen once. This TCR came from a human donor in good health (CMV status not recorded). Some clones in this sample may be carry-over from other donors' samples. The gene calls are TRBV7-5 and TRBJ2-2; no DNA check was done on the table's D call, TRBD1. TRBV7-5 is assigned pseudogene status. The source material was cultured CD8+ T cells from PBMCs, sampled from culture after CMV antigen stimulation. CDR3 in amino acids: CISVPEEGRGPGELFF.